Below, 3 T cell receptor delta chains from the same sample are listed, as sequenced in a study of gamma-delta chains in newborns, infants, children (dated by TCRdb to about 2019). TCRdb lists the instrument as Illumina MiSeq. TCRdb reran clone calling on the public reads with CATT; rows sharing one DNA sequence were then combined. Present in this sample are 3,000 to 4,500 delta-chain clones, about 0.6% of which were seen just once. The ten largest clonotypes hold 15% of the sample. Sequenced sample: blood. Source of these receptors: a child who was a newborn, infant or young child, either healthy, febrile or measles-vaccinated (not recorded which).

This clone was counted only a few times. One base separates it from a far larger clone, so it is likely a read error. The chain couples TRDV2 to TRDJ3, with 13 bases identical to TRDD3. With 0 bases clipped from V and 2 bases from J, the junction kept 6 bases outside the gene matches. The length of the CDR3 is 20 residues. Germline CDR1 reads GEAIGNYY; CDR2 reads EKD. The CDR3 DNA sequence: TGTGCCTGTGACACCGTACTGGGGGATACGAGCCCCTGGGACACCCGACAGATGTTTTTC. Protein sequence: CACDTVLGDTSPWDTRQMFF.

This clone was seen more than once but under ten times. TCRdb has a much larger clone's protein, which differs at residue 9 from the translation of this DNA, likely because of a read error; what is shown is the protein translated from the DNA. J is TRDJ1 and V is TRDV2; 10 bases line up with TRDD3. The V segment lost 2 bases and the J segment 0 bases; nucleotides outside the gene matches: 5. The germline V gene has CDR1 GEAIGNYY and CDR2 EKD. The CDR3 covers 16 residues. As DNA, the CDR3 is TGTGCCTGTGACATACTGGGGGATTCGTACACCGATAAACTCATCTTT. It is translated as CACDILGDSYTDKLIF.

Comments on this clone: TCRdb's protein for this DNA is that of a much larger clone and differs from the translation at residue 10, likely a read error; the protein shown is the DNA translation. The chain combines TRDV2 with TRDJ3, with 9 bases that match TRDD3. CDR1 and CDR2 from the germline V gene are GEAIGNYY and EKD. The CDR3 has 17 residues. The DNA for the CDR3 is TGTGCCTGTGACACCGGGGGATACTCCCGGGACACCCGACAGATGTTTTTC. This sequence encodes CACDTGGYSRDTRQMFF.